The present entry profiles one T cell receptor beta chain with its context. What it binds is not known. The sample is drawn from a study of cytomegalovirus exposure and HLA in healthy donors. Notes on the study in general: Later analysis showed most CMV-associated TCR beta chains appearing HLA-restricted. The number of N-insertions in an Asian-associated ancestry cluster was reportedly below the roughly 670-donor mean in a later analysis.

The PCR had 60 Vbeta and 13 Jbeta primers. The table came from immunoSEQ multiplex PCR; TCRdb's copy has only in-frame clones and leaves some out. The sample has about 160,000 clones; 82% are singletons. Trimming took 5 bases from V and 0 from J, leaving 5 bases between them. Germline V gene sequence: CDR1 DFQATT, CDR2 SNEGSKA (reference sequence). This CDR3 has 11 residues. The chain has TRBV20-1 and TRBJ2-7; no clear D gene. Sequencing input: PBMCs. This sequence originates from a girl aged 2 to 9 in good health and CMV-seropositive. CDR3 protein: CSARSSYEQYF. The CDR3 DNA reads TGCAGTGCTCGTTCCTCCTACGAGCAGTACTTC.